This record concerns one T cell receptor (beta chain) sequence. The junction differs from germline at one of its ends, possibly a read error. Treatment here: oral pan-JAK inhibitor, 5-10 mg twice daily. The sample belongs to a study of CD8+ T cells in alopecia areata. As the sequencing template, cDNA was produced by extracting RNA and reverse transcribing it. Profiled with immunoSEQ multiplex PCR; TCRdb holds only in-frame clones, not every one. The table records more than 90,000 clones, roughly 60% of them present only once. Per the germline V gene, CDR1 is GTSNPN and CDR2 is SVGIG (reference sequence). CDR3 length: 13 residues.

The receptor's source is a human donor with alopecia areata. The starting material was CD8+ T cells sorted from blood, obtained at week 56, from a patient treated with tofacitinib. The chain carries TRBV30 and TRBJ2-1; possibly TRBD1 or TRBD2 for D (5 bases each). The chain's CDR3 is CALDRDGYNEQLF. CDR3 nucleotide sequence: TGTGCCTTGGACCGGGACGGCTACAATGAGCAGCTCTTC.